This T cell receptor (beta chain) was captured in a study of neoadjuvant anti-PD-1 for oral cavity cancer. On the study more broadly: Before surgery, most patients got three to four biweekly 3 mg/kg nivolumab doses. Patients without progression got a fourth dose around day 43. Notes on the study in general: PBMC Gini-index clonality exceeded responders' in non-responders post-nivolumab. Each response group had just a few patients in TCR analyses.

Described time point: after neoadjuvant nivolumab, at surgical resection. The assay was immunoSEQ multiplex PCR, and TCRdb's table has in-frame clones only and misses some. The sample consists of roughly 14,000 clones, 60% to 75% of them appearing once. The CDR3 sequence is 15 residues long. J lost 0 bases, V lost 2 bases, and 2 bases had no gene match. From germline, CDR1 is SGHNT and CDR2 YYREEE (reference sequence). Comments on this clone: Its antigen remains unknown.

The chain has TRBV5-4 and TRBJ2-3; TRBD2 matches at 8 bases. The specimen was PBMCs, collected after nivolumab (anti-PD-1) treatment. The sequence derives from a person aged 40 to 85 with oral cavity squamous cell carcinoma. This CDR3 reads CASSFLAGSTDTQYF. The CDR3 DNA sequence: TGTGCCAGCAGCTTCCTAGCGGGTAGCACAGATACGCAGTATTTT. The entire variable domain, with the rest obtained from reference TRBV5-4 and TRBJ2-3, is as follows: ETGVTQSPTHLIKTRGQQVTLRCSSQSGHNTVSWYQQALGQGPQFIFQYYREEENGRGNFPPRFSGLQFPNYSSELNVNALELDDSALYLCASSFLAGSTDTQYFGPGTRLTVL.